Following are 23 T cell receptor beta chains from one sample sequenced in a study of post-analysis software for immune sequencing data. Study-level findings and limits: TRBV5-6, TRBV5-1 and TRBV20-1 belonged to a set of about five TRBV segments that were more frequent in patients than controls.

Every TCR beta cDNA library bore unique molecular identifiers. TCRdb reanalysed the PCR reads using MiXCR and keeps one entry per CDR3 protein. The top ten hold 0.56% of the sample, which has roughly 800,000 distinct CDR3 sequences, 30% seen once. No antigen has been identified for these receptors. Sequencing was done on a sample of blood. The origin of the receptors is a girl aged 5-17 years with multiple sclerosis.

The chain employs TRBV7-2 and TRBJ2-5; D is perhaps TRBD2 (6 bases). CDR1 is SGHTA and CDR2 is FQGNSA in the germline V gene. Trimming cost V 5 bases and J 5 bases, with 15 bases left between them. The CDR3 has 14 residues. CDR3 nucleotides: TGTGCCAGCAGCGGATCCGTGGGGAGGGAGACCCAGTACTTC. Its translation is CASSGSVGRETQYF.

The chain couples TRBV20-1 to TRBJ1-2; D is perhaps TRBD1 (6 bases). Germline-derived CDR1 and CDR2 are DFQATT and SNEGSKA (reference sequence). This CDR3 spans 13 amino acids. Between the trimmed V and J ends, which lost 0 bases and 4 bases, there was a span of 9 bases. The chain's CDR3 is CSARDRGGYGYTF. Written as DNA, the CDR3 is TGCAGTGCTAGAGACAGGGGAGGCTATGGCTACACCTTC.

This clonotype was observed a few times. V and J are TRBV28 and TRBJ2-2; 11 bases match TRBD2. The CDR3 has 15 residues. Trimming removed 6 bases from V and 3 bases from J; junction bases left unmatched: 3. The germline CDR1 and CDR2 sequences are MDHEN and SYDVKM. CDR3 nucleotide sequence: TGTGCCAGCAGCGGGACTAGCGGTTACACCGGGGAGCTGTTTTTT. As protein: CASSGTSGYTGELFF.

A remark on this clonotype: A much larger clone is a single base away; this may be a read error. The gene calls are TRBV28 and TRBJ2-5; tentative D call: TRBD2 (6 bases). V was pared by 4 bases and J by 11 bases, with 23 bases between. CDR1 and CDR2 (germline): MDHEN, SYDVKM. CDR3 length equals 15 residues. CDR3 sequence (DNA): TGTGCCAGCAGTTCAACCGGGGAAGGGACTTATGAGCAGTACTTC. Its translation: CASSSTGEGTYEQYF.

This chain uses TRBV12-3 or TRBV12-4 with TRBJ1-1, with 8 bases fitting TRBD1. J lost 5 bases, V lost 5 bases, and 10 bases had no gene match. There are 15 residues in the CDR3. The DNA of the CDR3 is TGTGCCAGCAGTCCTTTGACTACAGGGGGAACTGAAGCTTTCTTT. Protein product: CASSPLTTGGTEAFF.

This rearrangement joins TRBV15 to TRBJ1-5, with D unresolved. The CDR3 length is 12 residues. The germline gives CDR1 LNHNV, CDR2 YYDKDF (reference sequence). Trimming cost V 1 base and J 10 bases, with 8 bases left between them. The CDR3 protein is CATSRGVSPQHF. CDR3 DNA sequence: TGTGCCACCAGCAGAGGGGTCTCCCCCCAGCATTTT.

This clonotype was seen a few times. The V call is TRBV28, the J call TRBJ2-7, with D tentatively TRBD1 or TRBD2 (7 bases each). CDR3 length: 15 residues. V lost 7 bases and J lost 2, with 18 bases in between. Germline V gene sequence: CDR1 MDHEN, CDR2 SYDVKM. CDR3 nucleotide sequence: TGTGCCAGCAATTCTGGGGGGGGACAGCCCTACGAGCAGTACTTC. Encoded protein: CASNSGGGQPYEQYF.

Remarks on this clonotype: This may be a read error, as it is one base from a much larger clone. The V call is TRBV29-1, the J call TRBJ2-5, with TRBD1 matching over 7 bases. V trimming: 7 bases; J trimming: 4 bases; junction bases outside the gene matches: 6. This CDR3 spans 12 amino acids. Germline-derived CDR1 and CDR2 are SQVTM and ANQGSEA. Here the CDR3 reads CSGDRQGETQYF. The CDR3 coding sequence is TGCAGCGGTGACAGACAGGGAGAGACCCAGTACTTC. The variable domain in full, with the rest retrieved from reference TRBV29-1 and TRBJ2-5, is SAVISQKPSRDICQRGTSLTIQCQVDSQVTMMFWYRQQPGQSLTLIATANQGSEATYESGFVIDKFPISRPNLTFSTLTVSNMSPEDSSIYLCSGDRQGETQYFGPGTRLLVL.

The chain uses TRBV10-3 and TRBJ1-5, with 8 bases identical to TRBD1. The CDR3 has 15 residues. Germline V gene sequence: CDR1 ENHRY, CDR2 SYGVKD. V was pared by 6 bases and J by 1 base, with 5 bases of the junction left unmatched. The CDR3 bases are TGTGCCATCAGCCCAACAGGGGGGAGCAATCAGCCCCAGCATTTT. This translates into CAISPTGGSNQPQHF.

This clonotype has a handful of counts. V is TRBV7-2 and J is TRBJ2-1, with D possibly matching TRBD2 (6 bases). This CDR3 is 16 amino acids long. Germline-derived CDR1 and CDR2 are SGHTA and FQGNSA. The germline V and J ends were trimmed by 2 bases and 5 bases, with 16 bases remaining between them. The CDR3 DNA reads TGTGCCAGCAGCTTAAGAGGGACTCCCCCGAACAATGAGCAGTTCTTC. It codes for CASSLRGTPPNNEQFF.

The chain joins TRBV20-1 to TRBJ1-5; D possibly corresponds to TRBD1 (6 bases). The germline V and J ends were trimmed by 6 bases and 1 base, with 13 bases remaining between them. Germline V gene data show CDR1 as DFQATT and CDR2 as SNEGSKA (reference sequence). This CDR3 region has 14 residues. Here the CDR3 DNA reads TGCAGTGCGAAAGGGGGGATCAGCAATCAGCCCCAGCATTTT. Translation: CSAKGGISNQPQHF.

This chain connects TRBV29-1 to TRBJ2-7; D perhaps matches TRBD1 (6 bases). The V gene lost 8 bases and the J gene lost 4 bases, with 24 bases spanning the gap. The germline CDR1 and CDR2 sequences are SQVTM and ANQGSEA. This CDR3 has 15 amino acids. CDR3 DNA sequence: TGCAGCTCCTTGCTACAGGGCCCCGAACCTTACGAGCAGTACTTC. It encodes CSSLLQGPEPYEQYF.

This clonotype appeared a single time. CDR3 nucleotides: TGCAGTGCTAGAGATCTGAGCTCCGTCTTCTCCTACGAGCAGTACTTC. This encodes CSARDLSSVFSYEQYF. This rearrangement joins TRBV20-1 to TRBJ2-7; D is unclear. The CDR3 is made up of 16 amino acids. Per germline, CDR1 DFQATT and CDR2 SNEGSKA (reference sequence). V lost 0 bases and J lost 0, with 15 bases in between.

This clonotype turned up a few times. This chain uses TRBV6-5 with TRBJ2-1; 8 bases line up with TRBD2. There are 17 residues in the CDR3. Looked up from germline, CDR1 is MNHEY and CDR2 is SVGAGI. With V trimmed by 0 bases and J by 5 bases, 9 bases remained unmatched. This CDR3 is CASSYSKAGEWNNEQFF. In DNA form, the CDR3 reads TGTGCCAGCAGTTACTCTAAAGCGGGAGAATGGAACAATGAGCAGTTCTTC.

As concerns this clonotype: This may arise from a read error, as a much more abundant clone is one base away. V and J are TRBV7-2 and TRBJ2-2; D call uncertain. The CDR3 spans 14 residues. The V end lost 1 base, the J end lost 0 bases, and 3 bases lay between the germline ends. CDR1 and CDR2 from the germline V gene are SGHTA and FQGNSA. In DNA, the CDR3 is TGTGCCAGCAGCTTAGGGTCGAACACCGGGGAGCTGTTTTTT. Translation: CASSLGSNTGELFF.

CDR3 protein: CASSVVLRINQPQHF. The CDR3 DNA reads as TGTGCCAGCAGTGTAGTTTTGAGGATCAATCAGCCCCAGCATTTT. V is TRBV2 and J is TRBJ1-5; D gene uncertain. The germline V gene encodes CDR1 SNHLY and CDR2 FYNNEI. V was trimmed by 4 bases and J by 3 bases, leaving 13 bases between them. CDR3 length equals 15 residues.

In its sample, this clonotype was seen a few times. This chain connects TRBV4-1 to TRBJ1-2, with a possible D match to TRBD1 (5 bases). Trimming removed 8 bases from V and 4 bases from J, with 14 bases in between. Germline CDR1 is MGHRA and CDR2 is YSYEKL. This CDR3 is 13 amino acids long. CDR3: CASGYRGGYGYTF. CDR3 nucleotides: TGCGCCAGCGGCTACCGGGGCGGCTATGGCTACACCTTC.

The gene calls are TRBV5-5 and TRBJ2-1; the match to TRBD2 covers 10 bases. The CDR3 extends over 16 amino acids. V lost 0 bases and J lost 8; bases outside the gene matches: 8. The germline gives CDR1 SGHKS, CDR2 YYEKEE (reference sequence). The DNA for the CDR3 is TGTGCCAGCAGCTTGGCCGGAGCGGGGGGGGTCTATGAGCAGTTCTTC. Its translation: CASSLAGAGGVYEQFF.

The CDR3 is CATWAVNTYEQYF. DNA for the CDR3: TGTGCCACCTGGGCTGTAAACACCTACGAGCAGTACTTC. The rearrangement joins TRBV6-5 to TRBJ2-5; D is unresolved. The DNA end lines up better with TRBJ2-7; the J call may be wrong. CDR1 is MNHEY, CDR2 SVGAGI, per germline. The CDR3 consists of 13 residues.

This chain connects TRBV7-2 to TRBJ2-7; 9 bases match TRBD1. Trimming at V came to 7 bases and at J to 5 bases, leaving 9 bases not matched to a gene. The CDR3 has 14 amino acids. CDR1 and CDR2 (germline): SGHTA, FQGNSA. Here the CDR3 DNA reads TGTGCCAGCATGCGAGACAGGGGGAGGGACGAGCAGTACTTC. Its protein product is CASMRDRGRDEQYF.

The CDR3 coding sequence is TGCAGCGTACTTTCACCAGATACGCAGTATTTT. Its translation: CSVLSPDTQYF. J is TRBJ2-3 and V is TRBV29-1, with no clear D. Germline lookup yields CDR1 SQVTM and CDR2 ANQGSEA. The CDR3 length is 11 residues. V gave up 6 bases and J gave up 4 bases, with 8 bases separating them.

The count of this clonotype is one. The chain recombines TRBV16 with TRBJ1-1; no clear D gene. From germline, CDR1 is KGHSY and CDR2 FQNENV. The V end was cut by 4 bases, the J end by 0 bases, with 15 bases between. The CDR3 contains 16 residues. CDR3 loop: CASSPSNRNMNTEAFF. CDR3 nucleotides: TGTGCCAGCAGCCCCTCGAACAGAAACATGAACACTGAAGCTTTCTTT.

The rearrangement uses TRBV6-2 or TRBV6-3 and TRBJ2-1; TRBD1 aligns across 7 bases. From germline, CDR1 is MNHEY and CDR2 SVGEGT. The CDR3 consists of 18 residues. The V segment lost 2 bases and the J segment 1 base; nucleotides outside the gene matches: 11. DNA for the CDR3: TGTGCCAGCAGTTACCAAAAGGGGGCCTATATGTCCTACAATGAGCAGTTCTTC. Its protein is CASSYQKGAYMSYNEQFF.